The T cell receptor beta chain described here comes from a study of tumor and adjacent non-tumor tissue in lung cancer. Study background: Around 4.2 million productive TCRbeta reads were obtained per sample on average.

With respect to this clonotype: The conserved phenylalanine or tryptophan is not found at the CDR3 terminus, so this likely reflects a read error. The DNA is left out, because the CDR3 cannot be placed on it with certainty; the CDR3 is given as TCRdb lists it.

RNA was extracted from bulk tissue without any cell sorting. Between August and November 2014, newly diagnosed, chemotherapy-naive lung cancer patients underwent thoracic surgery in China. The library came from three nested PCR rounds adapted from ARM-PCR protocols. TCRdb re-derived calls from the multiplex PCR reads in MiXCR, one entry per CDR3 protein. The table has around 71,000 distinct CDR3 sequences, just under 75% seen once; the top ten hold about a tenth. The CDR3 is 16 residues long, ends included. Germline loops: CDR1 MNHNS, CDR2 SASEGT. The V call is TRBV6-1, the J call TRBJ1-5; the D call in the table, TRBD1, was not verified against the DNA. The sequenced sample was lung tumor tissue. This receptor was taken from a woman between 40 and 55 years old with non-small cell lung cancer. CDR3 sequence reads: CASTPRDRAYNQPKHS.